This TCR beta chain was captured by sequencing in a study of cytomegalovirus exposure and HLA in healthy donors. With regard to this clone: As yet, its antigen is unknown.

Study results and limitations: Most observed TCR sequences were rare, whereas some public TCRs were detected in many donors.

Germline CDR1 and CDR2: MDHEN and SYDVKM. The CDR3 is 15 residues long. Trimming took off 4 bases at V and 1 base at J, with 12 bases between the two ends. Primers for the PCR totalled 60 Vbeta and 13 Jbeta. As processed by the authors: Later reanalysis found around 84 million unique TCR beta chains, roughly 10 million of them shared. Data came from immunoSEQ multiplex PCR; TCRdb stores just in-frame clones and leaves some out. V and J calls and clone size are as listed in that table; D and trimming were resolved from the DNA. The data hold 150,000 or so clones, with approximately 78% observed a single time.

This clonotype was obtained from a woman aged 18-29 years in good health and CMV-seronegative. Sequenced material: PBMCs. The chain carries TRBV28 and TRBJ2-3; weak D call: TRBD1 (6 bases). CDR3 region: CASSSQGKGTDTQYF. The CDR3 bases are TGTGCCAGCAGTTCCCAGGGGAAGGGCACAGATACGCAGTATTTT.